The 7 T cell receptor beta chains reported below all come from one sample, sequenced in a study of blood T cell repertoires in COVID-19. Clones were sequenced by immunoSEQ multiplex PCR, and TCRdb holds only the in-frame ones, with some missing. This table has approximately 390,000 clones, around 87% appearing once. Sequencing input: peripheral blood. Source of these receptors: a woman aged 55-75 years with COVID-19, enrolled during active disease.

This sequence joins TRBV11-3 and TRBJ2-7; 9 bases are a match to TRBD1. Germline assignment: CDR1 SGHNT and CDR2 YENEEA. Trimming cost V 1 base and J 3 bases; bases outside gene matches: 1. This CDR3 region has 14 residues. CDR3 bases: TGTGCCAGCAGCTTAGCGGGACAGGGCTACGAGCAGTACTTC. Translating it yields CASSLAGQGYEQYF.

V and J are TRBV19 and TRBJ1-5; D perhaps matches TRBD1 (6 bases). The CDR3 loop spans 14 amino acids. With 7 bases removed from V and 6 bases from J, the gap between germline ends came to 16 bases. Germline lookup yields CDR1 LNHDA and CDR2 SQIVND (reference sequence). The CDR3 DNA is TGTGCCAGTAAAGGGGGAGGGGCGGGTCAGCCCCAGCATTTT. It yields the protein CASKGGGAGQPQHF.

This chain uses TRBV3-1 (or the pseudogene TRBV3-2) with TRBJ1-4, with a tentative D call TRBD1 (6 bases). The germline V gene encodes CDR1 LGHDT and CDR2 YNNKEL (reference sequence). The V end lost 3 bases, the J end lost 1 base, and 6 bases lay between the germline ends. CDR3 length equals 14 residues. In DNA, the CDR3 is TGTGCCAGCAGCCACAGGGGAACTAATGAAAAACTGTTTTTT. This codes for CASSHRGTNEKLFF.

This chain uses TRBV15 with TRBJ1-2; the D is unclear. V was trimmed by 2 bases and J by 5 bases, leaving 6 bases between them. This CDR3 region has 12 residues. Germline V gene data show CDR1 as LNHNV and CDR2 as YYDKDF (reference sequence). CDR3 sequence reads: CATSRQNYGYTF. CDR3 nucleotides: TGTGCCACCAGCAGACAGAATTATGGCTACACCTTC.

The sample holds one count of this clone. V is TRBV11-2 and J is TRBJ2-5; 9 bases fit TRBD2. The CDR3 consists of 15 residues. Germline V gives CDR1 SGHAT, CDR2 FQNNGV. The J segment lost 5 bases and the V segment lost 5 bases, leaving 9 bases of the junction unmatched. The CDR3: CASSRSGGQGETQYF. Here the CDR3 DNA reads TGTGCCAGCAGCCGTAGCGGGGGCCAAGGGGAGACCCAGTACTTC.

The chain recombines TRBV5-1 with TRBJ2-1, with a weak D call TRBD1 (5 bases). The CDR3 covers 15 residues. Trimming took 2 bases from V and 0 from J, leaving 9 bases between them. Germline assignment: CDR1 SGHRS and CDR2 YFSETQ. The CDR3 DNA reads TGCGCCAGCAGCTTACATCAGGGCTCCTACAATGAGCAGTTCTTC. Translating gives CASSLHQGSYNEQFF. The whole variable domain, remainder taken from reference TRBV5-1 and TRBJ2-1, is KAGVTQTPRYLIKTRGQQVTLSCSPISGHRSVSWYQQTPGQGLQFLFEYFSETQRNKGNFPGRFSGRQFSNSRSEMNVSTLELGDSALYLCASSLHQGSYNEQFFGPGTRLTVL.

The rearrangement links TRBV18 to TRBJ1-2; the match to TRBD1 covers 7 bases. Germline CDR1 KGHSH, CDR2 LQKENI. With 6 bases clipped from V and 5 bases from J, the junction kept 21 bases outside the gene matches. This CDR3 comprises 18 residues. The CDR3: CASSRSSFRQGREYGYTF. CDR3 coding DNA: TGTGCCAGCTCGAGGAGCTCCTTTCGACAGGGACGGGAGTATGGCTACACCTTC.